One TCR beta chain is described in this entry. Only in-frame clones appear in the TCRdb table, and some are missing; sequencing was by immunoSEQ multiplex PCR. In the table there are 150,000 to 200,000 clones, 87% of which are singletons. This record comes from a study of blood T cell repertoires in COVID-19. Germline V gene sequence: CDR1 SGHVS, CDR2 FNYEAQ. V lost 2 bases to trimming and J lost 0 bases, with 13 bases between them. The CDR3 spans 16 residues. The participants were between 18 and 89 years old and came from about two dozen US areas. Before being deemed recovered, Cohort 3 donors had two negative PCRs, clearance, or symptom resolution.

The genes are TRBV7-6 and TRBJ1-1; D possibly corresponds to TRBD1 (6 bases). The sequencing input was PBMCs or T cells enriched from blood (not recorded which). The receptor's source is a woman in her twenties or thirties who had recovered from COVID-19. CDR3 in DNA: TGTGCCAGCAGCTTATTCGAAGGACAGATGAACACTGAAGCTTTCTTT. Its protein product is CASSLFEGQMNTEAFF.